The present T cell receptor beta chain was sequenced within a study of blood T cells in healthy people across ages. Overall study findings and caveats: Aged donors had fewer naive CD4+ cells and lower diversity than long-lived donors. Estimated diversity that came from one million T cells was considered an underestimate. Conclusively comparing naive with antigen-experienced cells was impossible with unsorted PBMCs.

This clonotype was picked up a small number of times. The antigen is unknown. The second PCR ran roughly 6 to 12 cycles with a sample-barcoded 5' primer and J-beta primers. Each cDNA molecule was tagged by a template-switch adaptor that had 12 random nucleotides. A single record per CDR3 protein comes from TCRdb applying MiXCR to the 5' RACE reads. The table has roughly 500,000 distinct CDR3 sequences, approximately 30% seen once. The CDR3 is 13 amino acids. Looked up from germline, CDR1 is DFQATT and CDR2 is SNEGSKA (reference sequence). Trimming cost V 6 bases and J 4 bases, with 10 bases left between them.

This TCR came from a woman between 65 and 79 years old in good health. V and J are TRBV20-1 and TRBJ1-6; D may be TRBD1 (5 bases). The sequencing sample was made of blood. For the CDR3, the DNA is TGCAGTGCAAGACAGCGATATAATTCACCCCTCCACTTT. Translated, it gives CSARQRYNSPLHF.